These 19 T cell receptor beta chains came from one sample sequenced in a study of blood T cells in healthy people across ages. Next came a second PCR, run for about 6 to 12 cycles, which used a sample-barcoded 5' primer along with a J-beta primer mix. TCRdb re-derived calls from the 5' RACE reads in MiXCR, one entry per CDR3 protein. The repertoire has approximately 1,700,000 distinct CDR3 sequences, about two fifths of them found once; the top ten carry 20% to 25%. Sequenced sample: blood. These receptors all come from a human donor in good health.

The chain recombines TRBV7-2 with TRBJ1-1; D gene uncertain. Germline V lookup: CDR1 SGHTA, CDR2 FQGNSA. The CDR3 loop spans 14 amino acids. Trimming stripped 1 base from V and 3 bases from J, with 9 bases between. In DNA, the CDR3 is TGTGCCAGCAGCTTAGTCCTGACCCACACTGAAGCTTTCTTT. It is translated as CASSLVLTHTEAFF.

This clonotype was counted only a few times. The J gene is TRBJ2-1, the V gene TRBV12-3 or TRBV12-4; tentative D call: TRBD1 (5 bases). Trimming left V 2 bases short and J 7 bases short, with 15 bases between. The CDR3 is 15 amino acids. CDR3: CASSLLQATSNEQFF. The CDR3 region has the DNA TGTGCCAGCAGTTTATTACAGGCAACGTCGAATGAGCAGTTCTTC.

On this clonotype: A read error may account for a junction end that differs from germline. The chain has TRBV11-2 and TRBJ1-2; 9 bases are shared with TRBD1. This CDR3 comprises 15 residues. CDR1 is SGHAT, CDR2 FQNNGV, per germline. The DNA of the CDR3 is TGTGCCAACAGCCCACAGGGGGCATCGGACTATGGCTACACCTTC. Translating gives CANSPQGASDYGYTF. The full variable domain, its missing parts supplied by reference TRBV11-2 and TRBJ1-2, is EAGVAQSPRYKIIEKRQSVAFWCNPISGHATLYWYQQILGQGPKLLIQFQNNGVVDDSQLPKDRFSAERLKGVDSTLKIQPAKLEDSAVYLCANSPQGASDYGYTFGSGTRLTVV.

The V and J genes are TRBV6-5 and TRBJ1-1; D unclear. CDR3 length equals 15 residues. V lost 0 bases and J 2 bases, leaving 10 bases between the germline ends. CDR1 is MNHEY, CDR2 SVGAGI, per germline. CDR3 nucleotides: TGTGCCAGCAGTTACTCGAGGTTCCTCAACACTGAAGCTTTCTTT. Protein: CASSYSRFLNTEAFF.

This clonotype was detected a few times. The rearrangement links TRBV7-8 to TRBJ1-5; 8 positions agree with TRBD1. V was pared by 2 bases and J by 3 bases, with 6 bases of the junction left unmatched. Germline V CDR1 and CDR2: SGHVS, FQNEAQ. The CDR3 length is 16 residues. CDR3 loop: CASSLQTGVDNQPQHF. CDR3 nucleotide sequence: TGTGCCAGCAGCTTACAGACAGGGGTCGACAATCAGCCCCAGCATTTT.

J is TRBJ2-7 and V is TRBV12-3 or TRBV12-4; 9 positions match TRBD1. V was pared by 3 bases and J by 6 bases, with 6 bases of the junction left unmatched. The CDR3 loop spans 14 amino acids. The CDR3 DNA reads TGTGCCAGCAGTTTGGGGGACAGGGTTACCGAGCAGTACTTC. Translating it yields CASSLGDRVTEQYF.

The table lists this clonotype with a few counts. CDR3 residues: CASSSDTTNSPLHF. The CDR3 nucleotides are TGTGCCAGCAGTTCTGACACAACCAATTCACCCCTCCACTTT. This chain joins TRBV12-3 or TRBV12-4 and TRBJ1-6; D not certain. The CDR3 runs to 14 residues. Trimming took 4 bases from V and 7 from J, leaving 11 bases between them.

The chain employs TRBV4-2 and TRBJ2-2; the D is unclear. The CDR3 length is 12 residues. Per the germline V gene, CDR1 is LGHNA and CDR2 is YNFKEQ. With 2 bases removed from V and 7 bases from J, the gap between germline ends came to 5 bases. The CDR3 reads CASSQPYGELFF. CDR3 nucleotides: TGTGCCAGCAGCCAACCATACGGGGAGCTGTTTTTT.

This chain joins TRBV20-1 and TRBJ2-2; 11 bases are a match to TRBD1. V was pared by 6 bases and J by 6 bases, with 3 bases of the junction left unmatched. In germline, CDR1 is DFQATT, CDR2 SNEGSKA (reference sequence). The CDR3 runs to 13 residues. DNA of the CDR3: TGCAGTGCGCTGGGACAGGGGGCCGGGGAGCTGTTTTTT. Encoded protein: CSALGQGAGELFF.

This clonotype appeared a few times. V usage is TRBV12-3 or TRBV12-4 and J usage is TRBJ1-6, with TRBD1 as a possible D gene (6 bases). Deletions cut 6 bases from V and 7 bases from J, with 16 bases between. This CDR3 spans 15 amino acids. DNA of the CDR3: TGTGCCAGCAGACTTGGACGTCAGGGGAATTCACCCCTCCACTTT. It is translated as CASRLGRQGNSPLHF.

The table lists this clonotype with a few counts. The junction departs from the called germline gene at one end, perhaps through a read error. The chain uses TRBV6-1 and TRBJ1-1; TRBD1 aligns across 8 bases. The CDR3 extends over 13 amino acids. The V gene's germline CDR1 is MNHNS and CDR2 SASEGT. The CDR3: CARRDRPNTEAFF. In DNA form, the CDR3 reads TGTGCCAGAAGGGACAGGCCGAACACTGAGGCTTTCTTT.

The gene calls are TRBV2 and TRBJ1-5, with 7 nucleotides matching TRBD1. Losses at the gene ends were 6 bases for V and 3 bases for J; bases not matched to a gene: 8. Germline V lookup: CDR1 SNHLY, CDR2 FYNNEI. CDR3 length: 15 amino acids. In DNA form, the CDR3 reads TGTGCCAGCAGCCTACAGGGGTTCGACAATCAGCCCCAGCATTTT. It is translated as CASSLQGFDNQPQHF. Together with reference TRBV2 and TRBJ1-5, the CDR3 gives the full variable domain: EPEVTQTPSHQVTQMGQEVILRCVPISNHLYFYWYRQILGQKVEFLVSFYNNEISEKSEIFDDQFSVERPDGSNFTLKIRSTKLEDSAMYFCASSLQGFDNQPQHFGDGTRLSIL.

This chain links TRBV14 with TRBJ1-1; no clear D. Germline V gene data show CDR1 as SGHDN and CDR2 as FVKESK. The CDR3 consists of 15 residues. Trimming cost V 0 bases and J 2 bases, with 10 bases left between them. The CDR3 loop reads CASSQEAALNTEAFF. CDR3 nucleotides: TGTGCCAGCAGCCAAGAGGCAGCCCTTAACACTGAAGCTTTCTTT.

V usage is TRBV7-2 and J usage is TRBJ2-1, with TRBD2 matching 13 bases. The CDR3 sequence is 15 residues long. With 4 bases clipped from V and 9 bases from J, the junction kept 6 bases outside the gene matches. Germline V gene data show CDR1 as SGHTA and CDR2 as FQGNSA. The CDR3 loop reads CASSSTSGGGSEQFF. The CDR3 DNA is TGTGCCAGCAGCTCAACTAGCGGGGGGGGAAGTGAGCAGTTCTTC.

The CDR3 nucleotides read TGTGCCGCCAAAGGGGTGACCTACGAGCAGTACTTC. Residues: CAAKGVTYEQYF. This sequence joins TRBV2 and TRBJ2-7; TRBD1 is a possible D gene (5 bases). The germline CDR1 and CDR2 sequences are SNHLY and FYNNEI. The CDR3 has 12 amino acids. Trimming removed 11 bases at V and 2 bases at J, with 13 bases between.

The chain combines TRBV20-1 with TRBJ2-3; TRBD2 is a possible D gene (6 bases). Germline V gene sequence: CDR1 DFQATT, CDR2 SNEGSKA (reference sequence). The CDR3 has 15 residues. Trimming took off 6 bases at V and 0 bases at J, with 16 bases between the two ends. The CDR3: CSAPPGLSSTDTQYF. In nucleotides, the CDR3 is TGCAGTGCCCCGCCGGGACTTTCTAGCACAGATACGCAGTATTTT.

The chain joins TRBV20-1 to TRBJ2-7; D not certain. Germline V CDR1 and CDR2: DFQATT, SNEGSKA (reference sequence). V lost 3 bases and J lost 1, with 7 bases in between. There are 12 residues in the CDR3. The DNA of the CDR3 is TGCAGTGCTAGTGTGCTTTCCTACGAGCAGTACTTC. Translation gives CSASVLSYEQYF.

The gene calls are TRBV20-1 and TRBJ2-2; D may be TRBD2 (5 bases). V lost 0 bases and J lost 2, with 16 bases in between. CDR3 length equals 17 residues. Germline values: CDR1 DFQATT, CDR2 SNEGSKA (reference sequence). The chain's CDR3 is CSAREPGRDFNTGELFF. The CDR3 nucleotides are TGCAGTGCTAGAGAGCCGGGAAGGGATTTTAACACCGGGGAGCTGTTTTTT.

This clonotype was observed at least ten times. V and J are TRBV10-2 and TRBJ1-2; no clear D gene. V lost 3 bases and J lost 4, with 6 bases in between. Germline-derived CDR1 and CDR2 are WSHSY and SAAADI. The CDR3 has 12 amino acids. CDR3 protein: CASSDPAYGYTF. CDR3 DNA sequence: TGCGCCAGCAGTGACCCAGCCTATGGCTACACCTTC.